These 23 T cell receptor beta chains were sequenced from one sample in a study of shared clonotypes between healthy human individuals. Assay used: immunoSEQ multiplex PCR; TCRdb lists only in-frame clones, some missing. The sample yields over 400,000 clones, about 84% seen once. The specimen sequenced was PBMCs. The receptors derive from a woman aged 40 to 50 in good health. Some clones in this sample may be carry-over from other donors' samples.

This clone was detected only a few times. CDR3 sequence: CASSATGTSGIQETQYF. Written as DNA, the CDR3 is TGTGCCAGCAGCGCCACAGGAACTAGCGGAATCCAAGAGACCCAGTACTTC. This chain connects TRBV7-3 to TRBJ2-5; 8 bases are shared with TRBD2. There are 17 residues in the CDR3. Unmatched junction bases numbered 12, after V lost 5 bases and J lost 1 base. Per germline, CDR1 SGHTA and CDR2 FQGTGA.

The chain combines TRBV18 with TRBJ2-7; 7 bases line up with TRBD2. CDR3 length: 16 residues. With V trimmed by 2 bases and J by 4 bases, 11 bases remained unmatched. Germline values: CDR1 KGHSH, CDR2 LQKENI. The CDR3 loop is CASSPGGSSGGYEQYF. The CDR3, as DNA: TGTGCCAGCTCACCAGGCGGGAGTAGCGGCGGTTACGAGCAGTACTTC.

As for this clone: The likely explanation is a read error, given a far larger clone one base away. This rearrangement joins TRBV4-3 to TRBJ2-2, with D perhaps TRBD1 or TRBD2 (5 bases each). The CDR3 runs to 16 residues. The germline V gene encodes CDR1 LGHNA and CDR2 YSLEER. CDR3: CASSPLPGPHTWELFF. The CDR3 region has the DNA TGCGCCAGCAGCCCACTCCCGGGACCTCACACCTGGGAGCTGTTTTTT.

This chain joins TRBV11-2 and TRBJ2-1; the D is unclear. Germline CDR1 SGHAT, CDR2 FQNNGV. The V end lost 1 base, the J end lost 5 bases, and 15 bases lay between the germline ends. CDR3 size: 16 residues. This chain's CDR3 is CASSLVGGSTDNEQFF. DNA for the CDR3: TGTGCCAGCAGCTTAGTCGGTGGGTCAACTGACAATGAGCAGTTCTTC.

The rearrangement uses TRBV9 and TRBJ1-1, with 7 bases that match TRBD1. Per germline, CDR1 SGDLS and CDR2 YYNGEE. V was pared by 3 bases and J by 1 base, with 9 bases of the junction left unmatched. The CDR3 sequence is 16 residues long. CDR3 DNA: TGTGCCAGCAGCGCAGGGTTGGGACAGAAGAACACTGAAGCTTTCTTT. It is translated as CASSAGLGQKNTEAFF.

V and J are TRBV28 and TRBJ2-5; 11 bases line up with TRBD1. There are 13 residues in the CDR3. Germline CDR1 reads MDHEN; CDR2 reads SYDVKM. V shed 8 bases, J shed 4 bases, and the junction held 3 bases outside the gene matches. The chain's CDR3 is CASGQGAGETQYF. CDR3 coding DNA: TGTGCCAGCGGACAGGGGGCAGGAGAGACCCAGTACTTC. Combining the CDR3 with reference TRBV28 and TRBJ2-5 gives the whole variable domain DVKVTQSSRYLVKRTGEKVFLECVQDMDHENMFWYRQDPGLGLRLIYFSYDVKMKEKGDIPEGYSVSREKKERFSLILESASTNQTSMYLCASGQGAGETQYFGPGTRLLVL.

The V call is TRBV21-1, the J call TRBJ1-2; the table names TRBD1, a call not compared with the DNA. TRBV21-1 is a pseudogene segment. The length of the CDR3 is 15 residues. The CDR3 loop is CASSNGTGSNYGYTF. DNA of the CDR3: TGTGCCAGCAGCAACGGAACAGGCTCTAACTATGGCTACACCTTC.

The chain joins TRBV4-2 to TRBJ2-7; D unresolved. V was pared by 0 bases and J by 1 base, with 10 bases between. CDR3 size: 15 residues. Per germline, CDR1 LGHNA and CDR2 YNFKEQ. The CDR3 spells CASSQEQVASYEQYF. CDR3 nucleotide sequence: TGTGCCAGCAGCCAAGAGCAGGTAGCTTCCTACGAGCAGTACTTC.

The rearrangement joins TRBV6-1 to TRBJ1-4, with D tentatively TRBD1 (5 bases). With 8 bases removed from V and 8 bases from J, the gap between germline ends came to 12 bases. CDR3 length: 12 amino acids. CDR1 is MNHNS and CDR2 is SASEGT in the germline V gene. This CDR3 reads CASAGTAEKLFF. Here the CDR3 DNA reads TGTGCCAGCGCCGGGACGGCAGAAAAACTGTTTTTT.

As for this clone: A far larger clone is one nucleotide away, so this likely arose from a read error. The chain recombines TRBV15 with TRBJ2-5; maybe TRBD2 (5 bases). The CDR3 has 15 residues. Germline lookup yields CDR1 LNHNV and CDR2 YYDKDF (reference sequence). The CDR3 DNA follows: TGTACCACCAGCAGAGACACGGGATTCTGGGAGACCCAGTACTTC. This translates into CTTSRDTGFWETQYF. The variable domain in full, with the rest retrieved from reference TRBV15 and TRBJ2-5, is DAMVIQNPRYQVTQFGKPVTLSCSQTLNHNVMYWYQQKSSQAPKLLFHYYDKDFNNEADTPDNFQSRRPNTSFCFLDIRSPGLGDTAMYLCTTSRDTGFWETQYFGPGTRLLVL.

The chain carries TRBV30 and TRBJ2-2; D call uncertain. The germline CDR1 and CDR2 sequences are GTSNPN and SVGIG (reference sequence). The V end was cut by 1 base, the J end by 2 bases, with 5 bases between. This CDR3 is built from 13 residues. The DNA of the CDR3 is TGTGCCTGGAGTGAGGACAACACCGGGGAGCTGTTTTTT. Its translation: CAWSEDNTGELFF.

The chain has TRBV7-7 and TRBJ2-2; 10 nucleotides line up with TRBD2. CDR3 length: 16 amino acids. The V segment lost 5 bases and the J segment 6 bases; nucleotides outside the gene matches: 9. Germline V gene data show CDR1 as SSHAT and CDR2 as FNYEAQ (reference sequence). CDR3 bases: TGTGCCAGCAGCCCGACTAGCGGGTTTTCCCCCGGGGAGCTGTTTTTT. This translates into CASSPTSGFSPGELFF.

The V gene is TRBV2, the J gene TRBJ2-1; 7 bases align to TRBD1. CDR1 and CDR2 from the germline V gene are SNHLY and FYNNEI. The CDR3 runs to 15 residues. Trimming removed 7 bases from V and 4 bases from J; junction bases left unmatched: 10. CDR3 protein: CASTITGVLYNEQFF. CDR3 DNA: TGTGCCAGCACTATAACAGGGGTCCTTTACAATGAGCAGTTCTTC.

The chain employs TRBV18 and TRBJ2-7, with a weak D call TRBD2 (6 bases). Germline CDR1 and CDR2: KGHSH and LQKENI. CDR3 size: 14 residues. Trimming removed 3 bases at V and 1 base at J, with 10 bases between. In DNA form, the CDR3 reads TGTGCCAGCTCACCTCTCCGGGGGTCCTACGAGCAGTACTTC. This gives the protein CASSPLRGSYEQYF.

The chain has TRBV7-2 and TRBJ1-5, with TRBD1 matching 7 bases. V lost 7 bases to trimming and J lost 4 bases; unmatched junction nucleotides: 10. The CDR3 runs to 15 residues. The germline gives CDR1 SGHTA, CDR2 FQGNSA. As DNA, the CDR3 is TGTGCCAGCACTCAGGGACAGCAAGGAAATCAGCCCCAGCATTTT. Translation gives CASTQGQQGNQPQHF. The whole variable domain, remainder taken from reference TRBV7-2 and TRBJ1-5, is GAGVSQSPSNKVTEKGKDVELRCDPISGHTALYWYRQSLGQGLEFLIYFQGNSAPDKSGLPSDRFSAERTGGSVSTLTIQRTQQEDSAVYLCASTQGQQGNQPQHFGDGTRLSIL.

V gene TRBV28 combines with J gene TRBJ1-5; no definite D call. Trimming took off 5 bases at V and 4 bases at J, with 6 bases between the two ends. From germline, CDR1 is MDHEN and CDR2 SYDVKM. The CDR3 runs to 12 residues. The CDR3 loop is CASSPPNQPQHF. The CDR3 DNA follows: TGTGCCAGCAGTCCCCCTAATCAGCCCCAGCATTTT.

As concerns this clone: This may arise from a read error, as a much more abundant clone is one base away. The chain uses TRBV5-5 and TRBJ1-4; D gene uncertain. Per germline, CDR1 SGHKS and CDR2 YYEKEE (reference sequence). V was trimmed by 2 bases and J by 8 bases, leaving 10 bases between them. CDR3 length: 13 amino acids. CDR3 sequence: CASSFVLEEKLFF. As DNA, the CDR3 is TGTGCCAGCAGCTTCGTGTTGGAAGAAAAACTGTTTTTT.

This clone was observed a single time. This likely reflects a read error, since a far larger clone is one base away. The sample carries other DNA sequences with the same CDR3. The V gene is TRBV4-2, the J gene TRBJ2-1; TRBD1 aligns across 10 bases. Germline lookup yields CDR1 LGHNA and CDR2 YNFKEQ. The length of the CDR3 is 15 residues. For the CDR3, the DNA is TGTGCCAGTAGCCACTCTGGACAGGGGGAGGATGAGCAGTTCTTC. Protein product: CASSHSGQGEDEQFF.

The chain joins TRBV28 to TRBJ2-3; TRBD2 is a possible D gene (6 bases). The V gene lost 5 bases and the J gene lost 1 base, with 16 bases spanning the gap. CDR1 is MDHEN, CDR2 SYDVKM, per germline. The CDR3 consists of 16 residues. The CDR3 coding sequence is TGTGCCAGCAGTCCGCTAGGGGCGGGGCGCACAGATACGCAGTATTTT. Translating it yields CASSPLGAGRTDTQYF.

This clone occurred once. This sequence joins TRBV9 and TRBJ2-3; 13 nucleotides line up with TRBD2. After removal of 3 bases from V and 6 bases from J, the junction contained 4 bases not matched to a gene. CDR3 length equals 15 residues. Germline V gene lookup returns CDR1 SGDLS and CDR2 YYNGEE. The CDR3 sequence is CASSDTSGRADTQYF. DNA for the CDR3: TGTGCCAGCAGCGACACTAGCGGGAGGGCCGATACGCAGTATTTT.

The chain combines TRBV11-2 with TRBJ1-4; 7 nucleotides match TRBD1. Trimming cost V 5 bases and J 4 bases; bases outside gene matches: 13. There are 17 residues in the CDR3. Germline V gives CDR1 SGHAT, CDR2 FQNNGV. This CDR3 is CASSTRGTAGVNEKLFF. CDR3 coding DNA: TGTGCCAGCAGCACCCGAGGGACAGCTGGGGTTAATGAAAAACTGTTTTTT.

The CDR3 DNA reads TGTGCCAGCAGCCCCACAGGGTTTGACACCGGGGAGCTGTTTTTT. Amino acids: CASSPTGFDTGELFF. V is TRBV5-5 and J is TRBJ2-2; a weak D match, TRBD1 (6 bases). The CDR3 has 15 residues. Germline V gives CDR1 SGHKS, CDR2 YYEKEE (reference sequence). The germline V and J ends were trimmed by 4 bases and 3 bases, with 13 bases remaining between them.

As regards this clone: One base away lies a much larger clone, so this may be a sequencing read error. The sample carries other DNA sequences with the same CDR3. The V gene is TRBV28, the J gene TRBJ2-5; no clear D. From germline, CDR1 is MDHEN and CDR2 SYDVKM. The CDR3 covers 14 residues. For the CDR3, the DNA is TGTGCTAGCAGTCCACCCCCTCCCGGGGAGACCCAGTACTTC. Its translation: CASSPPPPGETQYF.